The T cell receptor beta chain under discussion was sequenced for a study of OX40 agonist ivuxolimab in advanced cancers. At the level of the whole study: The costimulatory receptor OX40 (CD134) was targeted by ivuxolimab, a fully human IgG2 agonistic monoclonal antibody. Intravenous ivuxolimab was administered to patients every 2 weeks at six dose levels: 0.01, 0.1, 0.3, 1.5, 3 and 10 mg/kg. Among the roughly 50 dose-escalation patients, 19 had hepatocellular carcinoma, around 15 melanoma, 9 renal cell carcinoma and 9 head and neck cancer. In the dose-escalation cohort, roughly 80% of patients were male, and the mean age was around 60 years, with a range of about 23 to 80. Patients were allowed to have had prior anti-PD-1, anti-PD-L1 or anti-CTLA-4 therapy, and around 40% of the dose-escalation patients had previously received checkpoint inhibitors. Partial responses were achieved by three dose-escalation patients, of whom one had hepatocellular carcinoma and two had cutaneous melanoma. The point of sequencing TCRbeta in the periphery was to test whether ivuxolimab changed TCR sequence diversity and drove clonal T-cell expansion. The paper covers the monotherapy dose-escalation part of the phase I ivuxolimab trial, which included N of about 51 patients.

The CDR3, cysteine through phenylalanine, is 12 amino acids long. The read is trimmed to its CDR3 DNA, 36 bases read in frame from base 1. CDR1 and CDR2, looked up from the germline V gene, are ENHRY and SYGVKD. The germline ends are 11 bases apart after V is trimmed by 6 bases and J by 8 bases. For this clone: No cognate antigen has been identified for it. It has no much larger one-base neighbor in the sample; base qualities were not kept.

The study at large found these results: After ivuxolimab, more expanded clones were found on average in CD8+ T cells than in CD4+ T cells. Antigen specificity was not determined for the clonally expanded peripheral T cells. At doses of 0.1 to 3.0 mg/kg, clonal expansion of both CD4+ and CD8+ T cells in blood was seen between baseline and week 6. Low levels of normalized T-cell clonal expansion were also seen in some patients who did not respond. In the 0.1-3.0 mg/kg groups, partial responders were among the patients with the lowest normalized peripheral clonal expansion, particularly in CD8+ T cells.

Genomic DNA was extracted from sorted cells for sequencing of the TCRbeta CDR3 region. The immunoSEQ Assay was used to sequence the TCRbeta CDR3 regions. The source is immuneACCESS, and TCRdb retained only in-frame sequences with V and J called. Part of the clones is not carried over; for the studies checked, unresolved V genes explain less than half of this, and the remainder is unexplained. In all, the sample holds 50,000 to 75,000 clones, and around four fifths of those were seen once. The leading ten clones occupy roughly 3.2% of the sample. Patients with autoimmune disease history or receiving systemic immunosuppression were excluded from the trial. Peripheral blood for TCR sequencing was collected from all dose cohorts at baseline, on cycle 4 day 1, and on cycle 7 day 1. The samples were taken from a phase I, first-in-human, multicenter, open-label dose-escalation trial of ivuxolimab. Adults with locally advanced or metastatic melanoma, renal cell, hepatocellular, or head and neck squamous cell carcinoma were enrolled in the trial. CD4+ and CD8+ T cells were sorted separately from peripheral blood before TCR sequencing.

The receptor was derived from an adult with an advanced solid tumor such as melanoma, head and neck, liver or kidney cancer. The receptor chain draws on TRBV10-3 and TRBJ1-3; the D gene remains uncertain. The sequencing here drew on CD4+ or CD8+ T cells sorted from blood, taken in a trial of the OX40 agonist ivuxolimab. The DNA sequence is TGTGCCATCAGCCAAACGAGAGACACCATATATTTT. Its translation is CAISQTRDTIYF.